This T cell receptor beta chain originates from a study of read filtering for tumor transcriptome and immune sequencing. Study-wide results and caveats: IR-seq and RNA-seq agreed better without single-read clonotypes.

Trimming shortened V by 8 bases and J by 3 bases, and 14 bases separated the two germline ends. CDR3 length: 14 amino acids. Germline CDR1 SNHLY, CDR2 FYNNEI. From about 400 ng of RNA, a library with molecular barcoded alpha/delta and beta/gamma adaptors was made. From the reads, TCRdb called clonotypes with MiXCR, one entry per CDR3 protein. The sample yields around 41,000 distinct CDR3 sequences, 14% seen once. Note on this clonotype: What it recognizes is unknown. This could be a read error, since a much larger clone is one nucleotide away.

The sample consisted of a population of CD138-negative cells sorted from bone marrow. The clonotype comes from a donor at least 40 years old with multiple myeloma. J is TRBJ1-5 and V is TRBV2; D may be TRBD1 (6 bases). In DNA, the CDR3 is TGTGCCAGCCGAAGTGGGGGGCTCAATCAGCCCCAGCATTTT. Its translation is CASRSGGLNQPQHF. Using reference TRBV2 and TRBJ1-5 for the parts outside the CDR3, the full variable domain is EPEVTQTPSHQVTQMGQEVILRCVPISNHLYFYWYRQILGQKVEFLVSFYNNEISEKSEIFDDQFSVERPDGSNFTLKIRSTKLEDSAMYFCASRSGGLNQPQHFGDGTRLSIL.